A selection of T cell receptor beta chains follows, all from one sample in a study of blood T cell repertoires in COVID-19. Some clones are missing from TCRdb's copy, which holds only in-frame ones; the method was immunoSEQ multiplex PCR. The data show approximately 300,000 clones, roughly 80% seen once. The sample taken for sequencing was peripheral blood. Source of these receptors: a woman aged 45-65 years with active or convalescent COVID-19. CDR3s include the opening cysteine and the closing phenylalanine or tryptophan. The D gene is left open where the match is weak. Clone size is shown for a subset of rows, as once, few, many or a class of expanded clone.

clone size,D gene,J gene,V gene,CDR3 DNA,CDR3 protein
-,-,TRBJ1-1,TRBV6-5,TGTGCCAGCAGTTCGGTTGCATACACTGAAGCTTTCTTT,CASSSVAYTEAFF
-,-,TRBJ2-7,TRBV14,TGTGCCAGCAGCCGAGGAGACTACCGCCGGAAGTACTTC,CASSRGDYRRKYF
few,-,TRBJ1-2,TRBV2,TGTGCCAGCAGTGGGGGGCTAGAGCTCTATGGCTACACCTTC,CASSGGLELYGYTF
-,-,TRBJ2-1,TRBV4-2,TGTGCCAGCAGCCAAGGATCTCGGCTAGCCAGTGAGCAGTTCTTC,CASSQGSRLASEQFF
few,TRBD2,TRBJ2-2,TRBV11-2,TGTGCCAGCAGCCGGTTATTGCGGGGGGGCGGGGAGCTGTTTTTT,CASSRLLRGGGELFF
few,-,TRBJ1-5,TRBV19,TGTGCCAGTAGCAGAGGACAGAGCAATCAGCCCCAGCATTTT,CASSRGQSNQPQHF
-,TRBD1,TRBJ2-5,TRBV7-2,TGTGCCAGCAGCTCTTCGGGACAGAGGGAGACCCAGTACTTC,CASSSSGQRETQYF
once,-,TRBJ2-3,TRBV30,TGTGCCTGGACTATGGCAGATACGCAGTATTTT,CAWTMADTQYF
-,-,TRBJ2-2,TRBV27,TGTGCCAGCAGTAAGGACAGGGAGGGCCCCGGGGAGCTGTTTTTT,CASSKDREGPGELFF
-,-,TRBJ2-7,TRBV3-1/TRBV3-2,TGTGCCAGCAGCCCTCGGCGCAGGTTATTCTACGAGCAGTACTTC,CASSPRRRLFYEQYF
-,TRBD2,TRBJ2-7,TRBV5-1,TGCGCCAGCAGCTTGACGGGTGTAGCGGGAGCGCGCGAGCAGTACTTC,CASSLTGVAGAREQYF
-,-,TRBJ1-4,TRBV27,TGTGCCAGCAGGACAGATCCTAATGAAAAACTGTTTTTT,CASRTDPNEKLFF
-,-,TRBJ2-7,TRBV5-6,TGTGCCAGCAGCTTGGGGCATGACGAGCAGTACTTC,CASSLGHDEQYF
once,TRBD1,TRBJ1-1,TRBV7-9,TGTGCCAGCAGCTTATCATCGGGTAAGACAGGGCGATACACTGAAGCTTTCTTT,CASSLSSGKTGRYTEAFF
-,-,TRBJ1-2,TRBV5-6,TGTGCCAGCAGCTTGGAGCGGGGGTCTGGCTACACCTTC,CASSLERGSGYTF
-,-,TRBJ2-5,TRBV7-9,TGTGCCAGCAGCTCCCATGCAGGGGTAGAGACCCAGTACTTC,CASSSHAGVETQYF
-,-,TRBJ1-1,TRBV28,TGTGCCAGCAGCGCATGGACAGACACTGAAGCTTTCTTT,CASSAWTDTEAFF
-,-,TRBJ2-5,TRBV18,TGTGCCAGCTCACCGACGCTGGACGGCGGGGTCGGGACCCAGTACTTC,CASSPTLDGGVGTQYF
-,TRBD1,TRBJ2-1,TRBV5-1,TGCGCCAGCAACAGGGGTCCCCTAGGCCACAATGAGCAGTTCTTC,CASNRGPLGHNEQFF
-,-,TRBJ2-7,TRBV7-2,TGTGCCAGCAGCCTACCGGACAGACTACTTACCTACGAGCAGTACTTC,CASSLPDRLLTYEQYF
-,-,TRBJ2-2,TRBV9,TGTGCCAGCAGCGGCGGCTTGTACACCGGGGAGCTGTTTTTT,CASSGGLYTGELFF
-,TRBD2,TRBJ2-7,TRBV20-1,TGCAGTGCTAGTCTGGGGGGGGCCTACGAGCAGTACTTC,CSASLGGAYEQYF
once,TRBD2,TRBJ2-7,TRBV6-5,TGTGCCAGCAGTTACTCCCGGACTAGCCCCGAGCAGTACTTC,CASSYSRTSPEQYF
once,TRBD2,TRBJ2-1,TRBV5-5,TGTGCCAGCAGCTTTGGGCCCTCTAGCGGGAGTACCTACAATGAGCAGTTCTTC,CASSFGPSSGSTYNEQFF
-,TRBD2,TRBJ2-1,TRBV7-9,TGTGCCAGCAGCTTTGGACTAGCGGGAGAGGATGAGCAGTTCTTC,CASSFGLAGEDEQFF
-,-,TRBJ2-7,TRBV7-9,TGTGCCAGCAGCTTATTCGCTAGCGACTACGAGCAGTACTTC,CASSLFASDYEQYF
few,-,TRBJ1-6,TRBV3-1/TRBV3-2,TGTGCCAGCAGCCAAGCGAGGGGGAATTCACCCCTCCACTTT,CASSQARGNSPLHF
-,-,TRBJ1-6,TRBV19,TGTGCCAGTAGTATGGGAGGGTCCTATAATTCACCCCTCCACTTT,CASSMGGSYNSPLHF
-,TRBD2,TRBJ2-7,TRBV6-5,TGTGCCAGCAGTAGAGGGACTAGCAACGCTGGCGAGCAGTACTTC,CASSRGTSNAGEQYF
-,TRBD1,TRBJ1-2,TRBV19,TGTGCCAGTAGACCCTCCGGGACAGGGGGATCTGGCTACACCTTC,CASRPSGTGGSGYTF
-,-,TRBJ1-2,TRBV7-2,TGTGCCAGCAGCTTAGAGGGGGGGCCCTCTTATGGCTACACCTTC,CASSLEGGPSYGYTF
-,TRBD1,TRBJ2-7,TRBV7-2,TGTGCCAGCAGCGGTCGGACAGGGGCCTACGAGCAGTACTTC,CASSGRTGAYEQYF
-,-,TRBJ2-3,TRBV7-9,TGTGCCAGCAGTTTAGTCACGGGACTCGCTCGTGATACGCAGTATTTT,CASSLVTGLARDTQYF
-,TRBD2,TRBJ2-3,TRBV9,TGTGCCAGTGGACTAGCGGATCACACAGATACGCAGTATTTT,CASGLADHTDTQYF
-,-,TRBJ1-5,TRBV10-3,TGTGCCATCAGTGCCCAACTAGACAGCAATCAGCCCCAGCATTTT,CAISAQLDSNQPQHF
-,-,TRBJ1-1,TRBV25-1,TGTGCCAGCATCGGAAGGGGGAGAAACACTGAAGCTTTCTTT,CASIGRGRNTEAFF
-,-,TRBJ1-2,TRBV27,TGTGCCAGCAGTCCCGGCTCCGCGGGGGGCTACACCTTC,CASSPGSAGGYTF
once,-,TRBJ1-5,TRBV6-6,TGTGCCAGCAGTTACCAGGGAGGCAGTCAGCCCCAGCATTTT,CASSYQGGSQPQHF
-,-,TRBJ1-6,TRBV7-2,TGTGCCAGCAGCTTAGGGGTGGGGGGTAAGCTCCACTTT,CASSLGVGGKLHF
-,-,TRBJ2-3,TRBV11-3,TGTGCCAGCAGCAAGGTGGCGGGCACAGATACGCAGTATTTT,CASSKVAGTDTQYF
few,-,TRBJ2-7,TRBV6-1,TGTGCCAGCAGTGAAGCGGGAAATAGCGCTAGCTCCTACGAGCAGTACTTC,CASSEAGNSASSYEQYF
-,TRBD1,TRBJ2-2,TRBV2,TGTGCCAGTCGGGACAGGGCCACCGGGGAGCTGTTTTTT,CASRDRATGELFF
-,TRBD2,TRBJ2-7,TRBV27,TGTGCCAGCAGTTCGACCCCCGACGGGGGGGACGAGCAGTACTTC,CASSSTPDGGDEQYF
-,TRBD1,TRBJ1-2,TRBV5-4,TGTGCCAGCAGCCAACAGGGGTATGGCTACACCTTC,CASSQQGYGYTF
-,-,TRBJ1-4,TRBV29-1,TGCAGCGCCCGGGGACGGGGGGATGAAAAACTGTTTTTT,CSARGRGDEKLFF
-,TRBD2,TRBJ2-1,TRBV10-2,TGCGCCAGCAGTGAGAGAGGACCGACTAGCGGGGCCTCCTACAATGAGCAGTTCTTC,CASSERGPTSGASYNEQFF
-,-,TRBJ2-5,TRBV7-2,TGTGCCAGCAGCTTAGAACAGACCGAGACCCAGTACTTC,CASSLEQTETQYF
-,TRBD1,TRBJ2-7,TRBV5-5,TGTGCCAGCAGCCCGGGACAGGGCTACTACGAGCAGTACTTC,CASSPGQGYYEQYF
-,-,TRBJ2-1,TRBV10-3,TGTGCCATCAGACAGGACACCCACAATGAGCAGTTCTTC,CAIRQDTHNEQFF
once,TRBD2,TRBJ2-7,TRBV30,TGTGCCTGGAGTTCCCGGACTAGCGGGGTCTGGGAGCAGTACTTC,CAWSSRTSGVWEQYF
-,-,TRBJ2-7,TRBV4-2,TGTGCCAGCAGCCAAGTGGGTGGAGCGGCCTACGAGCAGTACTTC,CASSQVGGAAYEQYF
-,-,TRBJ2-3,TRBV28,TGTGCCACCGGGGACGGGAGAACCACAGATACGCAGTATTTT,CATGDGRTTDTQYF
-,TRBD2,TRBJ2-7,TRBV7-2,TGTGCCAGCAGCTTAGCGAGTTCTAGCGGGAGTTTGTACGAGCAGTACTTC,CASSLASSSGSLYEQYF